This T cell receptor (beta chain) comes out of a study of shared clonotypes between healthy human individuals. Study as a whole: Donor composition was a couple of women and three men, aged 18 to 49.

Several immunoSEQ plates held equal portions of the genomic DNA taken from each subset. Assay: immunoSEQ multiplex PCR; the TCRdb copy retains only in-frame clones and omits some. The top ten clones hold 0.055% to 0.075% of a sample with approximately 530,000 clones, less than 96% of them seen once. Every donor, a Caucasian adult, lived in Nashville, Tennessee. V shed 4 bases and J 4 bases; nucleotides not matched to a gene: 5. Germline CDR1 is MNHEY and CDR2 is SVGAGI. The CDR3 contains 15 residues. This sequence joins TRBV6-5 and TRBJ2-1; TRBD2 matches at 9 bases. The receptor was isolated from a woman under 40 in good health. Input material: naive CD4+ T cells sorted from blood. Noted subset: CD45RA+ positively selected. The CDR3 spells CASSLATSGYNEQFF. The CDR3 coding sequence is TGTGCCAGCAGTTTAGCGACTAGCGGATACAATGAGCAGTTCTTC.